This paragraph covers one T cell receptor beta chain sequence. The sample is drawn from a study of blood T cell repertoires in COVID-19. Study context: Whether acute or convalescent, the COVID-19 samples came from the United States, Italy and Spain. From T cells, B-cell-depleted T cells, or PBMCs came the material, which was cDNA or gDNA.

After removal of 3 bases from V and 2 bases from J, the junction contained 8 bases not matched to a gene. CDR3 size: 16 residues. Germline V CDR1 and CDR2: SGDLS, YYNGEE. Per the original methods: Estimation of nucleated cell counts relied on the amplification of reference gene primers. Repertoires were generated with immunoSEQ multiplex PCR, while TCRdb's copy carries only in-frame clones and drops some. The D gene and trimming were derived from the DNA, and the V and J assignments and clone size from that table. The data hold 190,000 or so clones, with around 82% observed a single time. The source material was peripheral blood. The TCR was taken from a woman older than 75 with acute or convalescent COVID-19. V and J are TRBV9 and TRBJ2-1; 7 bases agree with TRBD2. The CDR3 region has the DNA TGTGCCAGCAGCGGGAAGGAGCGGGGTCCCTACAATGAGCAGTTCTTC. Translation gives CASSGKERGPYNEQFF. Combining the CDR3 with reference TRBV9 and TRBJ2-1 gives the whole variable domain DSGVTQTPKHLITATGQRVTLRCSPRSGDLSVYWYQQSLDQGLQFLIQYYNGEERAKGNILERFSAQQFPDLHSELNLSSLELGDSALYFCASSGKERGPYNEQFFGPGTRLTVL.